Listed below are T cell receptor beta chains from one sample, sequenced in a study of blood T cells in healthy people across ages. MiXCR, run by TCRdb on the 5' RACE reads, gives a single entry per CDR3 protein. Of about 1.6 million distinct CDR3 sequences listed, 30% to 35% were seen once; the top ten hold approximately 11%. Sequenced input: blood. The receptors stem from a woman aged 30 to 39 in good health. Each CDR3 is given with its conserved first and last residue. The D gene is left open where the match is weak. Clone size is stated in some rows and not others, as once, few, many or a class when expanded.

>TRBJ2-5|.|TRBD2|TRBV2
CAIGGDGETQYF
TGTGCCATTGGGGGGGATGGAGAGACCCAGTACTTC
>TRBJ2-3|few|TRBD2|TRBV10-2
CASGLAGGTDTQYF
TGCGCCAGCGGACTAGCGGGAGGCACAGATACGCAGTATTTT
>TRBJ1-6|once|TRBD1|TRBV11-1
CASSLPSGDRTQGATLNPPLHF
TGTGCCAGCAGCTTACCATCGGGCGATCGTACACAGGGGGCCACCCTCAATCCACCCCTCCACTTT
>TRBJ2-5|many|.|TRBV7-3
CASSIVAEETQYF
TGTGCCAGCAGCATCGTAGCGGAAGAGACCCAGTACTTC
>TRBJ1-4|few|TRBD1|TRBV4-1
CASSIGQAQKLFF
TGCGCCAGCAGCATAGGACAGGCCCAAAAACTGTTTTTT
>TRBJ1-2|.|TRBD1|TRBV7-2
CASSSPGTGNYGYTF
TGTGCCAGCAGCTCCCCCGGGACAGGGAACTATGGTTACACCTTC
>TRBJ2-3|.|TRBD2|TRBV20-1
CSAIAGAVTDTQYF
TGCAGTGCGATAGCGGGAGCGGTTACAGATACGCAGTATTTT
>TRBJ1-2|few|.|TRBV24-1
CATSDAGLDGYTF
TGTGCCACCAGTGATGCTGGACTGGATGGCTACACCTTC
>TRBJ2-3|many|TRBD2|TRBV29-1
CSVFGTSGEASTDTQYF
TGCAGCGTCTTCGGGACTAGCGGGGAAGCTAGCACAGATACGCAGTATTTT
>TRBJ1-1|.|TRBD1|TRBV27
CASRKDRTRQNTEAFF
TGTGCCAGCAGAAAGGACAGGACCAGACAGAACACTGAAGCTTTCTTT
>TRBJ2-5|many|TRBD2|TRBV7-9
CASSLGTSGSGETQYF
TGTGCCAGCAGCCTCGGGACTAGCGGGAGCGGGGAGACCCAGTACTTC
>TRBJ2-3|few|.|TRBV24-1
CATNGRSDTQYF
TGTGCCACCAACGGGCGCTCAGATACGCAGTATTTT
>TRBJ2-6|.|.|TRBV6-6
CASSYSLRTAGANVLTF
TGTGCCAGCAGTTACTCATTACGGACAGCTGGGGCCAACGTCCTGACTTTC
>TRBJ1-1|few|.|TRBV30
CAWSVRGQPSNTEAFF
TGTGCCTGGAGTGTACGGGGACAACCTTCGAACACTGAAGCTTTCTTT
>TRBJ2-1|.|.|TRBV11-2
CASSLDGRIYNEQFF
TGTGCCAGCAGCTTAGATGGTCGGATTTACAATGAGCAGTTCTTC
>TRBJ1-2|.|.|TRBV20-1
CSARAGWGLYGYTF
TGCAGTGCTAGAGCGGGGTGGGGGTTATATGGCTACACCTTC
>TRBJ2-3|few|TRBD1|TRBV7-3
CASSGTGDDTDTQYF
TGTGCCAGCAGCGGCACAGGGGATGACACAGATACGCAGTATTTT
>TRBJ2-7|many|.|TRBV7-2
CASSPGTLAYEQYF
TGTGCCAGCAGCCCCGGGACTCTGGCCTACGAGCAGTACTTC
>TRBJ2-7|few|.|TRBV5-1
CASKKGDRQSSYEQYF
TGCGCCAGCAAAAAGGGGGATAGACAGTCCTCCTACGAGCAGTACTTC
>TRBJ2-7|once|TRBD1|TRBV4-1
CAGSQVSDRGEQYF
TGCGCCGGCAGCCAAGTTTCGGACAGGGGCGAGCAGTACTTC
>TRBJ1-4|.|TRBD1|TRBV30
CAWSGTGTGGALHEKLFF
TGTGCCTGGAGTGGAACCGGGACAGGGGGCGCCTTACACGAAAAACTGTTTTTT
>TRBJ1-1|.|.|TRBV6-1
CANALQGNTEAFF
TGTGCCAACGCTCTACAGGGAAACACTGAAGCTTTCTTT
>TRBJ2-3|few|.|TRBV5-1
CASSPAARGPDTQYF
TGCGCCAGCAGCCCTGCCGCCCGGGGGCCAGATACGCAGTATTTT
>TRBJ1-2|.|.|TRBV6-2/TRBV6-3
CASSYGPPAGGYTF
TGTGCCAGCAGTTACGGTCCTCCTGCGGGAGGCTACACCTTC
>TRBJ2-3|few|TRBD2|TRBV10-3
CAISGASGNSDTQYF
TGTGCCATCAGTGGGGCTAGCGGGAATTCAGATACGCAGTATTTT
>TRBJ2-3|few|.|TRBV27
CASSFAGATDTQYF
TGTGCCAGCAGTTTCGCAGGGGCCACAGATACGCAGTATTTT
>TRBJ2-3|few|TRBD1|TRBV6-5
CASSSPGQGTTDTQYF
TGTGCCAGCAGTTCACCGGGACAGGGGACAACAGATACGCAGTATTTT
>TRBJ2-1|few|.|TRBV5-1
CASSIPGPGEQFF
TGCGCCAGCAGCATACCGGGCCCCGGGGAGCAGTTCTTC
>TRBJ2-1|.|TRBD1|TRBV5-1
CASSISPPASGGREQFF
TGCGCCAGCTCGATCTCGCCGCCGGCGTCAGGGGGCCGAGAGCAGTTCTTC
>TRBJ2-5|.|.|TRBV7-6
CASSPTGLTTTQYF
TGTGCCAGCAGCCCGACTGGACTCACGACGACCCAGTACTTC
>TRBJ1-2|few|.|TRBV2
CASSEINYGYTF
TGTGCCAGCAGTGAGATTAACTATGGCTACACCTTC
>TRBJ2-7|.|TRBD2|TRBV4-1
CASALTSGNHEQYF
TGCGCCAGCGCCCTGACTAGCGGGAACCACGAGCAGTACTTC
>TRBJ2-1|.|.|TRBV11-3
CASSLGELNNEQFF
TGTGCCAGCAGCTTGGGGGAGTTGAACAATGAGCAGTTCTTC
>TRBJ2-5|few|TRBD2|TRBV5-1
CASSQRGQETQYF
TGCGCCAGCAGCCAGCGGGGCCAAGAGACCCAGTACTTC
>TRBJ2-3|.|.|TRBV18
CASSPLRPSTDTQYF
TGTGCCAGCTCACCGCTCCGACCGAGCACAGATACGCAGTATTTT
>TRBJ1-2|.|.|TRBV6-5
CASSYSRSGPGIGYTF
TGTGCCAGCAGTTACTCGAGATCCGGTCCCGGCATTGGCTACACCTTC
>TRBJ2-7|few|TRBD1|TRBV30
CAQDRGFHEQYF
TGTGCCCAGGACAGGGGATTCCACGAGCAGTACTTC
>TRBJ2-7|many|.|TRBV9
CASSVGGGNYEQYF
TGTGCCAGCAGCGTAGGTGGGGGCAACTACGAGCAGTACTTC
>TRBJ1-5|.|TRBD1|TRBV5-1
CANSPGWDRSNQPQHF
TGCGCCAACAGCCCGGGATGGGACAGGAGCAATCAGCCCCAGCATTTT
>TRBJ1-1|.|.|TRBV6-2/TRBV6-3
CASSWNRGAEAFF
TGTGCCAGCAGTTGGAATCGGGGGGCTGAAGCTTTCTTT
>TRBJ2-1|.|.|TRBV7-2
CASSLGPPTYNEQFF
TGTGCCAGCAGCTTAGGCCCTCCCACCTACAATGAGCAGTTCTTC
>TRBJ1-2|.|.|TRBV7-9
CASSLGQPAYGYTF
TGTGCCAGCAGCTTAGGGCAACCAGCCTATGGCTACACCTTC
>TRBJ1-6|.|.|TRBV4-1
CASSQGPSGPQTPLHF
TGCGCCAGCAGCCAGGGGCCTTCAGGACCTCAAACACCCCTCCACTTT
>TRBJ1-2|many|TRBD1|TRBV10-3
CAISESAGQGYGYTF
TGTGCCATCAGTGAGTCGGCGGGACAGGGATATGGCTACACCTTC
>TRBJ2-7|.|.|TRBV28
CASSTAGHTRGEQYF
TGTGCCAGCAGTACCGCAGGGCATACCAGGGGCGAGCAGTACTTC
>TRBJ2-3|.|.|TRBV7-3
CASSPPQGHTQYF
TGTGCCAGCAGCCCACCACAGGGTCATACGCAGTATTTT
>TRBJ2-1|.|.|TRBV7-2
CASSPLRVLRSYEQFF
TGTGCCAGCAGCCCATTAAGGGTCTTGCGGTCCTACGAGCAGTTCTTC
>TRBJ2-5|.|.|TRBV7-9
CASSPRGGERGETQYF
TGTGCCAGCAGCCCAAGAGGGGGGGAGAGAGGAGAGACCCAGTACTTC
>TRBJ2-2|once|.|TRBV14
CASSQVASVYTGELFF
TGTGCTAGCAGCCAAGTGGCTAGCGTATACACCGGGGAGCTGTTTTTT
>TRBJ1-2|many|.|TRBV4-1
CASSQGAANYGYTF
TGTGCCAGCTCCCAGGGCGCTGCTAACTATGGCTACACCTTC
>TRBJ1-1|.|.|TRBV18
CVSSPSRDLVRVFF
TGTGTCAGCTCACCCTCACGGGACCTAGTAAGAGTTTTCTTT